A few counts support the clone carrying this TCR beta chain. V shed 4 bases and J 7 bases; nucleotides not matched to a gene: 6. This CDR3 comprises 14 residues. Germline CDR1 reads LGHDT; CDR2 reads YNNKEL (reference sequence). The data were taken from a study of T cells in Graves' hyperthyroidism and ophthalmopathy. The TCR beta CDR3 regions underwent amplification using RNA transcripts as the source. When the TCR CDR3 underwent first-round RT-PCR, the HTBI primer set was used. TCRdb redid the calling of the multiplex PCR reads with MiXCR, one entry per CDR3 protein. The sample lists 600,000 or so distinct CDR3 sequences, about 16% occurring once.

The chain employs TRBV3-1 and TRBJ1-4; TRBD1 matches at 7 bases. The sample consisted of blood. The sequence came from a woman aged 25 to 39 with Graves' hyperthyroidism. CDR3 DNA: TGTGCCAGCAGCCGGGCAGGGGGGATTGAAAAACTGTTTTTT. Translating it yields CASSRAGGIEKLFF.